This is a list of T cell receptor beta chains from one sample in a study of T cells in Graves' hyperthyroidism and ophthalmopathy. Each CDR3 protein is one row after TCRdb ran MiXCR on the multiplex PCR reads. Here the sample spans some 620,000 distinct CDR3 sequences, about 17% being singletons. What was sequenced was blood. These TCRs come from a woman in her 30s with Graves' hyperthyroidism. Both conserved end residues are part of each CDR3. D genes are given only for firm matches. The listing skips clone size in some rows; elsewhere it reads once, few, many or a size class.

CDR3,DNA,J,length,V,D,size
CSVIGDTNYEQYF,TGCAGTGTTATCGGGGACACCAACTACGAGCAGTACTTC,TRBJ2-7,13,TRBV20-1,-,many
CASSVVDSAGYEQYF,TGTGCCAGCAGCGTAGTGGACAGCGCGGGCTACGAGCAGTACTTC,TRBJ2-7,15,TRBV9,-,few
CASSSDFNQPQHF,TGTGCCAGCAGCTCCGACTTCAATCAGCCCCAGCATTTT,TRBJ1-5,13,TRBV7-8,-,-
CSGGPVDYGYTF,TGCAGCGGCGGACCCGTAGACTATGGCTACACCTTC,TRBJ1-2,12,TRBV29-1,-,-
CASSYSGQYSEAFF,TGTGCCAGCAGTTACTCGGGACAGTACTCTGAAGCTTTCTTT,TRBJ1-1,14,TRBV6-6,TRBD1,few
CASRWQGDGYTF,TGTGCCAGCAGATGGCAGGGGGACGGCTACACCTTC,TRBJ1-2,12,TRBV2,TRBD1,many
CSARDRASGVETQYF,TGCAGTGCTAGAGATCGGGCTAGCGGGGTCGAGACCCAGTACTTC,TRBJ2-5,15,TRBV20-1,TRBD2,many
CSARSSETQYF,TGCAGTGCTAGGTCTTCGGAGACCCAGTACTTC,TRBJ2-5,11,TRBV20-1,-,many
CASSQDSASRSNEQFF,TGCGCCAGCAGCCAAGATAGTGCTAGTAGGTCCAATGAGCAGTTCTTC,TRBJ2-1,16,TRBV4-3,-,-
CASRDSYTDTQYF,TGTGCCAGCCGGGACTCTTACACAGATACGCAGTATTTT,TRBJ2-3,13,TRBV2,-,many
CASSRGLAGMYEQYF,TGTGCCAGCAGTCGAGGACTAGCGGGGATGTACGAGCAGTACTTC,TRBJ2-7,15,TRBV3-1,TRBD2,many
CSAFAGYNEQFF,TGCAGTGCTTTCGCGGGCTACAATGAGCAGTTCTTC,TRBJ2-1,12,TRBV20-1,-,many
CASSPLGMNTEAFF,TGTGCCAGCTCACCCCTTGGCATGAACACTGAAGCTTTCTTT,TRBJ1-1,14,TRBV18,-,many
CASSSPGRGENQPQHF,TGTGCCAGCAGTTCGCCGGGACGGGGAGAGAATCAGCCCCAGCATTTT,TRBJ1-5,16,TRBV28,-,many
CSARLRTDTGELFF,TGCAGTGCTAGGTTGAGGACGGACACCGGGGAGCTGTTTTTT,TRBJ2-2,14,TRBV20-1,-,many
CASSQDRQGIYNEQFF,TGCGCCAGCAGCCAAGATCGTCAGGGGATCTACAATGAGCAGTTCTTC,TRBJ2-1,16,TRBV4-1,-,-
CASSLVGSDRQPQHF,TGTGCCAGCAGCTTAGTGGGATCGGACAGGCAACCCCAGCATTTT,TRBJ1-5,15,TRBV7-2,TRBD1,many
CASKKQGSGANVLTF,TGTGCCAGCAAAAAACAGGGCTCTGGGGCCAACGTCCTGACTTTC,TRBJ2-6,15,TRBV2,-,-
CASAPDLQYTEAFF,TGTGCTAGTGCCCCCGACCTACAGTACACTGAAGCTTTCTTT,TRBJ1-1,14,TRBV12-5,-,few
CASSSRRDRSSYEQYF,TGTGCCAGCAGTTCCCGCCGGGACAGGAGTTCCTACGAGCAGTACTTC,TRBJ2-7,16,TRBV28,TRBD1,many
CASSTLAGGTETQYF,TGTGCCAGCAGTACCTTGGCGGGAGGAACAGAGACCCAGTACTTC,TRBJ2-5,15,TRBV28,TRBD2,many
CSVVNRDSFTDTQYF,TGCAGCGTCGTAAACCGGGACTCCTTCACAGATACGCAGTATTTT,TRBJ2-3,15,TRBV29-1,-,many
CASSLLFREINEQYF,TGTGCCAGCAGTTTACTCTTCCGGGAAATAAACGAGCAGTACTTC,TRBJ2-7,15,TRBV28,-,many
CASSSWTLGAKNIQYF,TGTGCCAGCAGCTCCTGGACACTAGGGGCCAAAAACATTCAGTACTTC,TRBJ2-4,16,TRBV3-1,-,-
CASSHRGSRAFF,TGTGCCAGCAGTCATCGAGGGTCGCGAGCTTTCTTT,TRBJ1-1,12,TRBV3-1,-,many
CATSSPLADRSYEQYF,TGTGCCACCAGCAGCCCCTTGGCGGACCGCTCCTACGAGCAGTACTTC,TRBJ2-7,16,TRBV15,-,few
CASSENGIDYGYTF,TGTGCCAGCAGCGAAAACGGCATAGACTATGGCTACACCTTC,TRBJ1-2,14,TRBV2,-,many
CSARRRWAGGNYGYTF,TGCAGTGCTAGAAGGAGATGGGCAGGGGGCAACTATGGCTACACCTTC,TRBJ1-2,16,TRBV20-1,TRBD1,once
CASRVWALRDINQPQHF,TGTGCCAGCAGGGTATGGGCCCTTCGGGACATCAATCAGCCCCAGCATTTT,TRBJ1-5,17,TRBV28,-,many
CASSDGQTYYGYTF,TGTGCCAGCAGTGACGGACAGACCTACTATGGCTACACCTTC,TRBJ1-2,14,TRBV6-1,-,-
CASMGQGNSPLHF,TGTGCCAGCATGGGGCAGGGGAATTCACCCCTCCACTTT,TRBJ1-6,13,TRBV27,-,few
CASSSKTVAKNIQYF,TGTGCCAGCAGCTCAAAGACAGTAGCCAAAAACATTCAGTACTTC,TRBJ2-4,15,TRBV7-9,-,many